This is a list of T cell receptor beta chains from one sample in a study of blood T cell repertoires in COVID-19. Profiled with immunoSEQ multiplex PCR; TCRdb holds only in-frame clones, not every one. The sample has about 170,000 clones, about 90% seen once; the top ten hold roughly 1.2%. The specimen was PBMCs or T cells enriched from blood (not recorded which). All receptors derive from a human donor with acute COVID-19. The donor label of this sample is uncertain. CDR3s include the opening cysteine and the closing phenylalanine or tryptophan. A D gene is named only where the DNA matches it firmly. Size is omitted from some rows. Given values are once, few, many or a class for expanded clones.

14	TRBJ1-1	once	.	TRBV11-3	CASSLGGENTEAFF	TGTGCCAGCAGCTTAGGGGGGGAGAACACTGAAGCTTTCTTT
13	TRBJ2-7	few	TRBD1	TRBV2	CASSERQGREQYF	TGTGCCAGCAGTGAGAGACAGGGGCGCGAGCAGTACTTC
15	TRBJ2-1	.	TRBD1	TRBV27	CASSLSVTGNNEQFF	TGTGCCAGCAGTTTATCGGTGACAGGGAACAATGAGCAGTTCTTC
15	TRBJ1-1	.	TRBD1	TRBV4-1	CASSHRQGMNTEAFF	TGCGCCAGCAGCCACAGACAGGGGATGAACACTGAAGCTTTCTTT
15	TRBJ2-7	.	.	TRBV27	CASSPERGGQDEQYF	TGTGCCAGCAGCCCCGAGAGGGGGGGCCAGGACGAGCAGTACTTC
15	TRBJ2-5	.	.	TRBV18	CASSPMDRTQETQYF	TGTGCCAGCTCACCAATGGACAGAACACAAGAGACCCAGTACTTC
12	TRBJ1-5	once	.	TRBV11-2	CASSATGQPQHF	TGTGCCAGCAGTGCGACGGGACAGCCCCAGCATTTT
15	TRBJ2-3	.	.	TRBV7-2	CASSSMGLPTDTQYF	TGTGCCAGCAGCTCCATGGGACTTCCCACAGATACGCAGTATTTT
15	TRBJ2-2	once	.	TRBV24-1	CATSDSSPGTGELFF	TGTGCCACCAGTGATTCTTCCCCGGGGACCGGGGAGCTGTTTTTT
13	TRBJ2-5	few	.	TRBV7-9	CASSLAGSETQYF	TGTGCCAGCAGCTTGGCAGGGTCAGAGACCCAGTACTTC
13	TRBJ1-2	.	.	TRBV9	CASSGNRDYGYTF	TGTGCCAGCAGCGGAAACAGGGACTATGGCTACACCTTC
13	TRBJ2-2	once	.	TRBV7-3	CASSLLGSGELFF	TGTGCCAGCAGCCTCCTAGGTTCCGGGGAGCTGTTTTTT
15	TRBJ1-2	.	.	TRBV15	CATSREGGWDGGYTF	TGTGCCACCAGCAGAGAGGGAGGTTGGGATGGAGGCTACACCTTC
14	TRBJ1-5	few	.	TRBV27	CASSLSGSNRPQHF	TGTGCCAGCAGTTTATCTGGTTCCAACAGGCCCCAGCATTTT
17	TRBJ1-2	.	.	TRBV11-2	CASSLAGRADANYGYTF	TGTGCCAGCAGCTTAGCAGGGAGGGCGGATGCGAACTATGGCTACACCTTC
14	TRBJ2-5	.	.	TRBV6-5	CASSYSNRDETQYF	TGTGCCAGCAGTTACTCTAACAGGGATGAGACCCAGTACTTC
14	TRBJ2-1	.	TRBD1	TRBV7-9	CASSLDRVGNEQFF	TGTGCCAGCAGCCTGGACAGGGTGGGGAATGAGCAGTTCTTC
16	TRBJ1-2	.	.	TRBV10-3	CAISESGRGPPYGYTF	TGTGCCATCAGTGAGAGTGGGAGGGGCCCTCCCTATGGCTACACCTTC
14	TRBJ2-1	.	.	TRBV19	CASSIEGARREQFF	TGTGCCAGTAGTATAGAGGGCGCCCGGAGGGAGCAGTTCTTC
16	TRBJ1-3	.	.	TRBV5-4	CASSPRMADSGNTIYF	TGTGCCAGCAGCCCTAGAATGGCAGACTCTGGAAACACCATATATTTT
16	TRBJ2-2	.	TRBD1	TRBV7-2	CASSHGTGVTTGELFF	TGTGCCAGCAGCCACGGGACAGGGGTAACCACCGGGGAGCTGTTTTTT
15	TRBJ1-3	few	TRBD1	TRBV5-5	CASSFGTGNGNTIYF	TGTGCCAGCAGCTTTGGGACAGGGAATGGAAACACCATATATTTT
19	TRBJ1-6	.	TRBD1	TRBV30	CAWIRQGKMRPTRDSPLHF	TGTGCCTGGATCAGACAGGGGAAAATGAGACCGACCCGAGATTCACCCCTCCACTTT
13	TRBJ1-1	.	.	TRBV27	CASSLAGNTEAFF	TGTGCCAGCAGTTTGGCAGGGAACACTGAAGCTTTCTTT
12	TRBJ2-7	.	TRBD2	TRBV7-8	CASSPSGGEQYF	TGTGCCAGCAGCCCCTCGGGGGGCGAGCAGTACTTC
13	TRBJ1-1	.	.	TRBV29-1	CSVEGTKKTEAFF	TGCAGCGTTGAAGGGACAAAGAAGACTGAAGCTTTCTTT
13	TRBJ2-3	.	TRBD2	TRBV29-1	CSVYGGITDTQYF	TGCAGCGTTTACGGGGGGATCACAGATACGCAGTATTTT
15	TRBJ1-4	.	.	TRBV11-2	CASSAGQTFNEKLFF	TGTGCCAGCAGCGCCGGACAGACATTTAATGAAAAACTGTTTTTT
16	TRBJ2-3	.	TRBD2	TRBV7-3	CASSLHGLAEGDTQYF	TGTGCCAGCAGCTTGCATGGACTAGCGGAGGGGGATACGCAGTATTTT
15	TRBJ2-1	.	TRBD2	TRBV11-2	CASSWGSGGPNEQFF	TGTGCCAGCAGCTGGGGTAGCGGGGGACCCAATGAGCAGTTCTTC
14	TRBJ1-5	.	.	TRBV6-5	CASSSPQVDQPQHF	TGTGCCAGCAGTTCCCCCCAGGTGGATCAGCCCCAGCATTTT
10	TRBJ1-3	.	.	TRBV2	CAAGGNPIYF	TGTGCCGCCGGGGGGAACCCCATATATTTT
13	TRBJ1-2	.	.	TRBV29-1	CSVPIRGPYGYTF	TGCAGCGTTCCCATCAGGGGTCCCTATGGCTACACCTTC
12	TRBJ2-7	.	.	TRBV29-1	CSVRKGIYEQYF	TGCAGCGTCCGAAAGGGGATATACGAGCAGTACTTC
14	TRBJ2-2	.	TRBD1	TRBV6-5	CASTRQGGTGELFF	TGTGCCAGCACTAGACAGGGTGGCACCGGGGAGCTGTTTTTT
14	TRBJ2-5	once	TRBD2	TRBV7-8	CASTRAGGPETQYF	TGTGCCAGCACCCGAGCGGGGGGGCCAGAGACCCAGTACTTC